The rows below give T cell receptor beta chains drawn from one sample of a study of blood T cell repertoires in COVID-19. Method: immunoSEQ multiplex PCR; TCRdb's copy keeps in-frame clones and lacks some. Among hundreds of thousands of clones, 90% to 95% were seen once, and the ten largest hold roughly 3.5%. The specimen was peripheral blood. The receptor source for this set is a woman aged 18 to 35 who had recovered from COVID-19. The conserved cysteine and the conserved F or W are not part of the CDR3 here. D genes are given only for firm matches.

CDR3 protein	D gene	V gene	J gene
ASTIGTSGWPWSAGEQF	TRBD2	TRBV19	TRBJ2-1
ASSPRPGTSGIETQY	TRBD2	TRBV4-3	TRBJ2-5
ASTSLAGEVEEQF	TRBD2	TRBV7-9	TRBJ2-1
ASSSTSGSWDEQF	TRBD2	TRBV5-4	TRBJ2-1
ASSEFASGSDEQF	TRBD2	TRBV2	TRBJ2-1
ASSTGLAGVDEQF	TRBD2	TRBV19	TRBJ2-1
ASSRQGMFGSEAF	TRBD1	TRBV4-1	TRBJ1-1
ASSPRGGAWDEQF	TRBD2	TRBV5-1	TRBJ2-1
ASSLARGYGYT	NA	TRBV7-9	TRBJ1-2
ASSETGGNQPQH	NA	TRBV25-1	TRBJ1-5